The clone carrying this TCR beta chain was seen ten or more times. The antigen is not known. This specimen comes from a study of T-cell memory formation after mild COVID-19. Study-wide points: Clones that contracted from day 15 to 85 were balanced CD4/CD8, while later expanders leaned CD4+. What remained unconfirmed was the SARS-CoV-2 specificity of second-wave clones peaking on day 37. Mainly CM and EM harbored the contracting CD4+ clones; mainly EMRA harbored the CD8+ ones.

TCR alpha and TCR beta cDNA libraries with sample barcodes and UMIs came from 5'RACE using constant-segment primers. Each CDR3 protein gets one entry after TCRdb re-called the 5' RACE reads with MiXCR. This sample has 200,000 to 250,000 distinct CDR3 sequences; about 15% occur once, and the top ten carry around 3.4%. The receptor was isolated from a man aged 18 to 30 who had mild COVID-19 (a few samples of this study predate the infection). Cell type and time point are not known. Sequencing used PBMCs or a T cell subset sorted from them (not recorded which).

CDR3: CASSLQGWELFF. As DNA, the CDR3 is TGTGCCAGCAGCTTACAGGGGTGGGAGCTGTTTTTT. The rearrangement joins TRBV7-2 to TRBJ2-2, with D tentatively TRBD1 (6 bases). The CDR3 runs 12 residues. Germline-derived CDR1 and CDR2 are SGHTA and FQGNSA. Between the trimmed V and J ends, which lost 2 bases and 9 bases, there was a span of 7 bases.